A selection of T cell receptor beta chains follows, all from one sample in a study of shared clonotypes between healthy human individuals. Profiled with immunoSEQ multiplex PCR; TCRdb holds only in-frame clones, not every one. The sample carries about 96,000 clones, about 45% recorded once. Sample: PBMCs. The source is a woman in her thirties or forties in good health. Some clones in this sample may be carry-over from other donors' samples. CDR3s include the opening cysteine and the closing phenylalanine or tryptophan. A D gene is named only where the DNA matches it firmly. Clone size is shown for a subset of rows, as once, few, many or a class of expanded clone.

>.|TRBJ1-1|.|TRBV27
CASSLMGALNTEAFF
TGTGCCAGCAGTTTAATGGGGGCGTTGAACACTGAAGCTTTCTTT
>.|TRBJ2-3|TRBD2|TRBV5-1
CASSPGLASDTQYF
TGCGCCAGCAGCCCGGGACTAGCTTCAGATACGCAGTATTTT
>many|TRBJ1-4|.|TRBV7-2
CASSLVAGRSEKLFF
TGTGCCAGCAGCTTAGTAGCAGGGAGGTCAGAAAAACTGTTTTTT
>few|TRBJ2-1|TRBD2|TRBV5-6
CASSLRTSGRAKEQFF
TGTGCCAGCAGCTTACGGACTAGCGGGAGGGCCAAGGAGCAGTTCTTC
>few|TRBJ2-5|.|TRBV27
CASSSLATETQYF
TGTGCCAGCAGTTCACTGGCGACAGAGACCCAGTACTTC
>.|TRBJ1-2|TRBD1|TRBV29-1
CSVQTGNHYGYTF
TGCAGCGTACAGACAGGGAATCACTATGGCTACACCTTC
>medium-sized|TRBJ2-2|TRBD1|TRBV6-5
CASSTGDAGELFF
TGTGCCAGCAGCACAGGGGACGCCGGGGAGCTGTTTTTT
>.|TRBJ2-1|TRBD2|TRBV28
CASSLGTSGRNEQFF
TGTGCCAGCAGTTTAGGGACTAGCGGGAGGAATGAGCAGTTCTTC
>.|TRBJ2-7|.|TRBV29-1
CSVATGGLYEQYF
TGCAGCGTTGCGACAGGCGGACTCTACGAGCAGTACTTC
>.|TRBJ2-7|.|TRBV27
CASSLSGVYREQYF
TGTGCCAGCAGTTTATCAGGGGTGTATCGGGAGCAGTACTTC
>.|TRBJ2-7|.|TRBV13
CASSFCEQYF
TGTGCCAGCAGCTTCTGCGAGCAGTACTTC
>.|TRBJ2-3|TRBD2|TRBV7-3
CASSFLAAGGRADTQYF
TGTGCCAGCAGTTTCTTGGCAGCGGGAGGGAGGGCAGATACGCAGTATTTT
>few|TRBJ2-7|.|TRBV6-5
CASSYSRQGYEQYF
TGTGCCAGCAGTTACTCGAGGCAGGGATACGAGCAGTACTTC
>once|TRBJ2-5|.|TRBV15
CATSRLGGETQYF
TGTGCCACCAGTCGGTTGGGGGGTGAGACCCAGTACTTC
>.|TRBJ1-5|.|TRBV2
CASRDGTLNQPQHF
TGTGCCAGCAGAGACGGGACACTGAATCAGCCCCAGCATTTT
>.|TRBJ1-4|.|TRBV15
CATSSGRGGDEKLFF
TGTGCCACCAGCAGCGGTCGGGGGGGGGATGAAAAACTGTTTTTT
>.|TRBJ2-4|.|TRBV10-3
CAISESYTKNIQYF
TGTGCCATCAGTGAGAGCTACACCAAAAACATTCAGTACTTC
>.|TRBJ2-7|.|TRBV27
CASSFSTVRGSSYEQYF
TGTGCCAGCAGTTTCTCCACCGTTAGAGGGAGCTCCTACGAGCAGTACTTC
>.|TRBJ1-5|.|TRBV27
CASSPDRNQPQHF
TGTGCCAGCAGTCCCGACAGAAATCAGCCCCAGCATTTT
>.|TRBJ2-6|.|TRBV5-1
CASSLGAGSSGANVLTF
TGCGCCAGCAGCTTGGGGGCGGGGAGCTCTGGGGCCAACGTCCTGACTTTC
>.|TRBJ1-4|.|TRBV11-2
CASSMRRQLNEKLFF
TGTGCCAGCAGCATGAGAAGACAGCTTAATGAAAAACTGTTTTTT
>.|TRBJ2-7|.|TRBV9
CASSVGGGTYEQYF
TGTGCCAGCAGTGTCGGGGGTGGGACCTACGAGCAGTACTTC